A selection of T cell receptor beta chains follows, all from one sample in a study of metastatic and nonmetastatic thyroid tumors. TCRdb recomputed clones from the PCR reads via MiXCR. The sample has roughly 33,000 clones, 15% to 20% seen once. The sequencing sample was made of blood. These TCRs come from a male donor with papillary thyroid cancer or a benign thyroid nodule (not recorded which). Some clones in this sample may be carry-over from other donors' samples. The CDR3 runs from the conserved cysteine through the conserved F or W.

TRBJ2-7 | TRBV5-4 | CASSSRDRGYEQYF
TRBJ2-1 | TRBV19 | CASSIRGRNNEQFF
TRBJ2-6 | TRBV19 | CATRTDSGANVLTF
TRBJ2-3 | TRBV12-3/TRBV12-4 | CASSGTTDTQYF
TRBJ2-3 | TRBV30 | CAWTGGDTQYF
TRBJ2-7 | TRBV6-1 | CASSEEIVPGEQYF
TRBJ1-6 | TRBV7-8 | CASSAGLSPLHF
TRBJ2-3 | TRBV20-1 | CSATGQRSTDTQYF
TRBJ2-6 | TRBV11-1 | CASSLQEVEGANVLTF
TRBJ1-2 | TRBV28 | CASSLQVRGGYGYTF
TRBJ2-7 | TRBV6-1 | CASRGEWDEQYF
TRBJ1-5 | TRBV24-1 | CATSPGGPSNQPQHF
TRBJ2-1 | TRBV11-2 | CASSLGISSYNEQFF
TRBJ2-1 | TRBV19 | CASSQGPPLDPFF
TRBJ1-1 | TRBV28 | CASGLWWTETFF
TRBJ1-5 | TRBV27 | CASLPTPFSNQPQHF
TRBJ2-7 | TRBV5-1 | CASGLDWGSYEQYF
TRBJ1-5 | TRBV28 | CASSPMYGSNQPQHF
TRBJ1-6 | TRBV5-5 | CASSLTLDRGISPLHF
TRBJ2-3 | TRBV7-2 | CASSPRLRDRSTDTQYF
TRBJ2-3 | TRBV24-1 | CATSDLPPRGDTQYF
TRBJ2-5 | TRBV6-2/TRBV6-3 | CASSYGQGGETQYF
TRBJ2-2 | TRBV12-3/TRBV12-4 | CATRPDITGELFF
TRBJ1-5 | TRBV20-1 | CSAPQRTGTGDQPQHF
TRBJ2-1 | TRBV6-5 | CASSYSGTSGGSYNEQFF
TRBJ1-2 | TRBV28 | CASSFARNYGYTF
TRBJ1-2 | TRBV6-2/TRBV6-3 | CASSYNAGLGLAYGYTF
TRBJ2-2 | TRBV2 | CASSTGQGTGELFF
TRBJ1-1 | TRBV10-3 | CAISESSAVGSFF
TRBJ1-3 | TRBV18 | CASSDRGLDTIYF
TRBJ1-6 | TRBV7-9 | CASSENRWPGSPLYF
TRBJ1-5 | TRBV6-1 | CASIEFGQGGVSNQPQHF
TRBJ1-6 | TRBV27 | CASRRGPGDSPLHF
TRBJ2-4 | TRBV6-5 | CASSYGGAKNIQYF
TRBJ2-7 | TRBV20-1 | CSASDPGDTLSYEQYF
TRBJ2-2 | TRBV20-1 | CSASPGLAGEWAGELFF
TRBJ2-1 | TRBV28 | CASSYEDSQPYNEQFF
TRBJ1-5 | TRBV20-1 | CSAIAPGISSRNQPQHF
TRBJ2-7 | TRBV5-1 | CASSFAGAYEQYF
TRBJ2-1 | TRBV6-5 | CASSYSGGVYNEQFF
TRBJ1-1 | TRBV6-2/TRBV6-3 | CASIRGTEAFF
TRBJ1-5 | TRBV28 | CASSLDRNHQHF
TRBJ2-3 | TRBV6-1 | CASSGEREHVTDTQYF
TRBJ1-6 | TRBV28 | CASSLLSGGQYNSPLHF
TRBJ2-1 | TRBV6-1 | CASSERRVYPNEQFF
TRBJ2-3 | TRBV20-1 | CSAYSSGESTDTQYF